This T cell receptor beta chain emerged from a study of human T cells and chemical hapten exposure. Across the whole study: All patients underwent weekly scalp dosing with diphenylcyclopropenone for the full roughly 25-week study. Small differences in pooled library volume mainly drove the variation in TCR yields per sample. Study results and caveats: TCRs whose frequency exceeded 1 in 1000 remained the same following DPC sensitization.

The time point is: pre-sensitization, week 0. Stated treatment: therapeutic diphenylcyclopropenone sensitization with weekly scalp DPC. The CDR3 has 15 residues. Trimming left V 3 bases short and J 8 bases short, with 14 bases between. In germline, CDR1 is LGHNA, CDR2 YNFKEQ. This clonotype was detected ten times or more. Its antigen remains unidentified. Library construction involved attaching unique molecular identifiers to individual cDNA molecules, which allowed quantitative, reproducible TCR counting. TCRdb ran MiXCR on the RACE reads and lists one entry per CDR3 protein. The sample yields 80,000 to 100,000 distinct CDR3 sequences, 8% to 10% seen once.

The chain carries TRBV4-2 and TRBJ1-6; D is possibly TRBD1 (5 bases). This specimen was whole blood, taken in connection with sensitization to the hapten diphenylcyclopropenone (DPC). This TCR was sampled from a woman aged 40 to 55 with alopecia areata. Some clones in this sample may be carry-over from other donors' samples. The CDR3 is CASSHYDRDDSPLHF. DNA for the CDR3: TGTGCCAGCAGCCATTACGACCGGGACGATTCACCCCTCCACTTT.